The present entry profiles one T cell receptor beta chain with its context. Other DNA sequences in the sample encode the same CDR3. This CDR3 has 14 residues. Germline loops: CDR1 LGHNA, CDR2 YSLEER. V shed 3 bases, J shed 4 bases, and the junction held 0 bases outside the gene matches. This sample is part of a study of blood T cell repertoires in COVID-19. Sequencing used immunoSEQ multiplex PCR; TCRdb keeps in-frame clones, though not all of them. The sample includes roughly 370,000 clones, around 87% seen only once; the top ten take approximately 9.3%. The sequenced material came from PBMCs or T cells enriched from blood (not recorded which). The receptor's source is a woman aged 50 to 60 who had recovered from COVID-19. The chain links TRBV4-3 to TRBJ1-4; TRBD1 matches 9 bases. Here the CDR3 DNA reads TGCGCCAGCAGCCAGGGACAGGGTAATGAAAAACTGTTTTTT. Translated, it gives CASSQGQGNEKLFF.